This T cell receptor beta chain was recovered during a study of T cell repertoires in cytomegalovirus infection. General observations from the study: The study found HLA-C-restricted CMV-specific TCR beta clonotypes dominating the ex vivo response.

Germline-derived CDR1 and CDR2 are ENHRY and SYGVKD. This CDR3 has 13 residues. V lost 6 bases and J 13 bases, leaving 18 bases between the germline ends. TCRdb used MiXCR to reprocess the reads, holding one entry per CDR3 protein. Seen here are 110,000 to 150,000 distinct CDR3 sequences, over 25% observed once, and the top ten hold roughly 47%. In its sample, this clonotype was seen a few times. What it binds is not known. This receptor was identified in a human donor in good health (CMV status not recorded). Some clones in this sample may be carry-over from other donors' samples. The chain recombines TRBV10-3 with TRBJ1-4, with no clear D. Sequences were derived from CD8+ T cells from cultured PBMCs, sampled from culture after CMV antigen stimulation. CDR3 nucleotide sequence: TGTGCCATCAGCCTGGACGTTTCTAAGGGACTGTTTTTT. As protein: CAISLDVSKGLFF.